Listed here is a single T cell receptor beta chain. Its antigen is still unknown. The source of the sample is a study of cytomegalovirus exposure and HLA in healthy donors. The study, taken as a whole, reports: In vitro experiments confirmed that a few CMV-associated chains were specific for CMV antigens. Other equally common chains were less clonally expanded than HLA-associated TCR beta chains, a later analysis showed.

The CDR3 extends over 14 amino acids. Trimming removed 3 bases at V and 6 bases at J, with 13 bases between. Per germline, CDR1 SGDLS and CDR2 YYNGEE. 13 Jbeta primers and 60 Vbeta primers were used for the PCR. Here immunoSEQ multiplex PCR was the method, and the copy in TCRdb shows in-frame clones only, minus some. This table has about 140,000 clones, approximately 80% appearing once. Sequences were obtained from PBMCs. The origin of this receptor is a male donor in good health and CMV-seronegative. The genes are TRBV9 and TRBJ1-5, with TRBD1 as a possible D gene (5 bases). DNA of the CDR3: TGTGCCAGCAGCGGGGGCAGGGAGGGTCAGCCCCAGCATTTT. Translation: CASSGGREGQPQHF. Full variable domain (remainder filled in from reference TRBV9 and TRBJ1-5): DSGVTQTPKHLITATGQRVTLRCSPRSGDLSVYWYQQSLDQGLQFLIQYYNGEERAKGNILERFSAQQFPDLHSELNLSSLELGDSALYFCASSGGREGQPQHFGDGTRLSIL.